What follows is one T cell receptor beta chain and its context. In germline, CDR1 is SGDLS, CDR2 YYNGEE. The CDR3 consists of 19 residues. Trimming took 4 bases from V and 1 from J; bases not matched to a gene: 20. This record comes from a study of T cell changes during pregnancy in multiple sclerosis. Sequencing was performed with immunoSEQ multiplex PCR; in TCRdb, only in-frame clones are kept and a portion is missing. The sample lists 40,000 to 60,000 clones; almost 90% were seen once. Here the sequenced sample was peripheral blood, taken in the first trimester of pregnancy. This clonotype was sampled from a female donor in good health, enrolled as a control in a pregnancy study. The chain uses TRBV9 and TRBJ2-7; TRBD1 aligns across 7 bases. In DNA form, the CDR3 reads TGTGCCAGCAGCCCCAGACCACCGCTAACGACAGGGCATTCCTACGAGCAGTACTTC. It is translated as CASSPRPPLTTGHSYEQYF.